Given below is one T cell receptor (beta chain) in context. Molecular barcoding with unique molecular identifiers was used for the TCRbeta library. TCRdb processed the PCR reads anew with MiXCR; each CDR3 protein has one entry. The sample lists almost 500,000 distinct CDR3 sequences, around 13% seen once, with around 6% in the top ten. The data were obtained in a study of T-cell reconstitution after alpha-beta-depleted transplantation in children. This CDR3 has 16 residues. The J segment lost 2 bases and the V segment lost 0 bases, leaving 4 bases of the junction unmatched. Germline V gives CDR1 LGHNA, CDR2 YSLEER.

This chain links TRBV4-3 with TRBJ2-7, with 10 bases identical to TRBD2. Sequenced material: PBMCs from the stem cell graft donor, taken from the stem cell graft. The TCR sequence derives from a human donor who donated a stem cell graft to a child with combined immunodeficiency. CDR3 protein: CASSQESLAGAYEQYF. The DNA for the CDR3 is TGCGCCAGCAGCCAAGAGAGCCTAGCGGGAGCCTACGAGCAGTACTTC.